The text below deals with one T cell receptor beta chain. Its antigen is still unknown. The sample holds no much larger clone one base away, and base qualities are not on file. This sample is drawn from a study of shared clonotypes between healthy human individuals (dated by TCRdb to 2020 to 2021). Broadly, across the study: Two women and a few men aged 18 to 49 years were included in the cohort. To increase sequencing depth and limit assay-specific biases, TCR repertoire library preparation and sequencing were carried out by different laboratories using diverse techniques. Each donor's leukapheresis produced roughly between about 0.8 and 10 billion PBMCs. To estimate repertoire size and how much clonotype sharing occurs between individuals, the study deeply sequenced the blood TCR repertoires of about five healthy adults. Per donor, three plates each were used for CD4 naive and CD4 memory, two for CD8 naive, and one for CD8 memory.

From its cysteine to its phenylalanine, the CDR3 spans 13 amino acids. CDR3 DNA only is kept here, 39 bases in frame from base 1. CDR1 and CDR2, looked up from the germline V gene, are MNHEY and SVGAGI. V gives up 0 bases and J gives up 6 bases, and the segment between their germline ends measures 8 bases. Healthy HIV-negative adults with no recently reported acute infections or vaccinations were included as donors. Every donor was a Caucasian adult living in Nashville, Tennessee, USA. CD4+ T cells were enriched by magnetic negative selection, after which naive cells were positively selected on CD45RA and the negative fraction was taken as the memory subset. Blood was collected by leukapheresis, and PBMCs were isolated by Ficoll-Histopaque density gradient centrifugation and then cryopreserved in liquid nitrogen vapor phase. Analytical flow cytometry was used to check the purity and quantity of every magnetically sorted T cell population. From each sorted fraction, genomic DNA was isolated and quantified by UV absorbance on a Nanodrop 2000c.

General conclusions and limits of the study: The genetic and exposure-history diversity represented was limited by the small number of donors. Even with the large sequencing depth, rarefaction of the sorted-subset datasets indicated that sequencing was incomplete. Pairwise subsampling led to the expectation that sequencing depth would affect the degree of clonotype sharing among donors. Larger estimated clonotype richness was generally found for naive subsets than for memory subsets. Sampling was limited to blood, and TCR repertoires in tissue likely differ from TCR repertoires in blood. Higher generation probabilities were observed for clonotypes shared by all four sorted-subset donors than for non-shared clonotypes. Across four donors, roughly 5.4% of naive CD4, around 3.5% of naive CD8, 2.3% of memory CD4, and over 0.35% of memory CD8 clonotypes were shared.

Using the deep immunoSEQ assay, TCR CDR3 regions were amplified from genomic DNA by multiplex PCR. Genomic DNA extracted from each cell subset was distributed evenly over all wells of several immunoSEQ 96-well plates, and each plate served as one replicate. For sorted subsets, 200 ng of genomic DNA, equivalent to 25,000 to 35,000 T cell genomes, went into each replicate PCR. Purified libraries were measured with a Qubit 3.0 fluorometer, size-checked on a Bioanalyzer 2100, and measured again with the KAPA Library Quantification kit. Every immunoSEQ 96-well plate was sequenced on a dedicated single-read 150-cycle Illumina NextSeq 550 flow cell. In the original analysis: Because the immunoSEQ output included only junctional sequences and no quality scores, the filtering could not be the same as the filtering used for full-length reads. Sequences were annotated with PyIR, a Python wrapper for IgBLAST v1.9, using IMGT germline references to assign V/J genes and CDR3. Any read was removed if the V/J assignment was weak (E-value above 1e-6), the CDR3 was missing, or the read contained stop codons, out-of-frame junctions, or ambiguous translated residues. V3J clonotypes were defined as sequences sharing an identical inferred V gene, J gene, and CDR3 amino acid sequence. Percentage overlap between repertoires was calculated by dividing the number of shared unique clonotypes by the size of the smaller repertoire. Three approaches were used to assess repertoire richness: RTK rarefaction, the Chao1 estimator, and Recon v2.1 estimates of unobserved clonotypes. Generation probabilities for all TCRbeta clonotypes obtained by the gDNA method from several donors were computed using OLGA. The source is immuneACCESS, and TCRdb retained only in-frame sequences with V and J called. Part of the clones is not carried over; for the studies checked, unresolved V genes explain less than half of this, and the remainder is unexplained. The V and J calls and clone size come from that table; D and trimming were worked out from the DNA. This sample comprises some 200,000 clones, 80% to 95% of them detected only once. The biggest ten clones account for 0.067% of the sample.

Recombination joined TRBV6-5 with TRBJ1-1, with the D gene not confidently named. This clonotype was sampled from a woman aged 25-40 years in good health. The sample taken for sequencing was naive CD4+ T cells sorted from blood. This sample's cell subset or site label indicates: CD45RA+ positively selected. The DNA is as follows: TGTGCCAGCAGTTACTCCTTTTTCGCTGAAGCTTTCTTT. Its amino acids are CASSYSFFAEAFF.